This TCR beta chain was documented in a study of neurological immune-mediated disorders (dated by TCRdb to between 2018 and 2021). Regarding the research as a whole: Among the roughly 34 multiple sclerosis patients, relapsing-remitting MS accounted for some 30 and secondary progressive MS accounted for 3. Peripheral blood TCR-beta repertoires from patients with HTLV-I-associated myelopathy (HAM/TSP), patients with multiple sclerosis, and healthy controls were compared in the study using UMI-based sequencing. The roughly 99 TCR-beta libraries covered PBMC samples along with longitudinal samples, technical triplicates, and paired sorted CD4+ and CD8+ T-cell subsets. The cohort was made up of about 65 subjects, consisting of roughly 15 HAM/TSP patients, 34 multiple sclerosis patients and 20 healthy controls.

Taken from cysteine to phenylalanine, the CDR3 has 14 residues. The entry retains the CDR3 DNA only, 42 bases that are in frame from base 1. Deletion took 1 base off V and 4 bases off J, with a span of 7 bases between the germline ends. The germline V gene (reference sequence) yields SSHAT for CDR1 and FNYEAQ for CDR2. Concerning this clonotype: The antigen this receptor binds is unknown. Per-nucleotide qualities are absent, and no much larger clonotype sits a single base away.

General conclusions and limits of the study: TCR clonal expansion was highest in HAM/TSP patients and lowest in MS patients, with MS patients falling below even healthy controls. The MS cluster showed no association with clinical or MRI features, and the authors stated that larger cohorts are needed. No identical CDR3 amino acid sequences were found to be shared among expanded clones across subjects, suggesting that TCR-beta repertoires were private in all groups. In a phylogenetic analysis, the repertoires of 18 out of 34 MS patients fell into a single cluster of related CDR3 sequences, pointing to a possible signature at the repertoire level.

Libraries from unsorted PBMCs were made from 2 million PBMCs kept in RNAlater at -80 degrees C until RNA extraction. Multiple sclerosis patients were enrolled in a US clinical protocol evaluating disease progression by magnetic resonance imaging. Peripheral blood underwent Ficoll-Hypaque density gradient centrifugation to isolate PBMCs, which were then cryopreserved in liquid nitrogen. cDNA was synthesized by template-switch 5'RACE using a primer with a 10-nucleotide random unique molecular identifier that tagged each TCR transcript. Every sequencing run yielded over 160 million TCR-beta sequences covering 15-18 subjects. Total RNA was extracted with the RNeasy kit. The KAPA Real-time Library Amplification kit was used to amplify TCR-beta VDJ regions with primers for the TCR constant region and the 5'RACE anchor. A first PCR added sample indexes and Illumina adaptors, after which a second PCR increased the library yield. After purification with Ampure beads, the TCR product of roughly 650 bp was size-selected on a 2% E-gel SizeSelection system. Before pooling, library quality was assessed on a Bioanalyzer, concentration was determined with Qubit, and library quantification was performed with the Kapa Library Quantification kit. An Illumina HiSeq 2500 was used to sequence the libraries paired-end at 2 x 150 bp. To increase sequence diversity, roughly 24-32% phiX was spiked into each library pool. As for the original processing: The quality-filtered reads were processed with the UMI-based MiGEC pipeline, whose error correction step removed more than 85% of the raw TCR sequences. IMGT germline references were used for alignment of VDJ genes, and clonotypes were defined by a unique CDR3 amino acid sequence together with V-J genes. Clonal expansion, Shannon diversity and CDR3 relatedness were evaluated with VDJtools (CalcPairwiseDistances, ClusterSamples), while phylogenetic trees were built in CLCbio workbench. Expanded clones were defined as having at least 8 unique UMIs, based on coefficient-of-variation modelling across technical triplicates. TCRdb handled the public reads itself, with Q25 trimming in fastp and clone calling in MiXCR, and kept productive beta chains. Rows with one shared CDR3 protein collapse into an entry with the most common genes and DNA. These V and J calls derive from TCRdb rather than the authors' analysis. The sample table records some 41,000 distinct CDR3 sequences; over 2% of these occur just once. The biggest ten clones account for roughly 12% of the sample.

The specimen was PBMCs. The source is a man aged 25 to 45 with multiple sclerosis. Rearrangement joined TRBV7-7 to TRBJ2-2; the D gene identity is not certain. The DNA is TGTGCCAGCAGCTTAGATCAACGCACCGGGGAGCTGTTTTTT. It translates as CASSLDQRTGELFF.